These T cell receptor beta chains were read from a single sample in a study of blood T cell repertoires in COVID-19. The data were produced by immunoSEQ multiplex PCR, yet TCRdb's version contains in-frame clones alone and is incomplete. The table includes approximately 150,000 clones, more than 75% detected once. The specimen sequenced was PBMCs or T cells enriched from blood (not recorded which). The receptors originated from a human donor with acute COVID-19. The donor label of this sample is uncertain. CDR3s include the opening cysteine and the closing phenylalanine or tryptophan. A D gene is named only where the DNA matches it firmly. Where a row states a size, it is once, few, many or the class of an expanded clone; other rows omit it.

j_call v_call d_call clone_size cdr3_aa cdr3_nt
TRBJ1-5 TRBV19 NA NA CASSNQRGHQHF TGTGCCAGTAGCAACCAACGGGGACACCAGCATTTT
TRBJ1-1 TRBV2 TRBD1 NA CASSMTGEAEAFF TGTGCCAGCAGTATGACAGGGGAGGCTGAAGCTTTCTTT
TRBJ2-3 TRBV4-1 NA NA CASSQDWTPYTDTQYF TGCGCCAGCAGCCAAGACTGGACACCATACACAGATACGCAGTATTTT
TRBJ1-1 TRBV6-2/TRBV6-3 TRBD1 NA CASSRTGEGAEAFF TGTGCCAGCAGTAGGACAGGGGAAGGCGCTGAAGCTTTCTTT
TRBJ2-5 TRBV14 NA NA CASSQQGQETQYF TGTGCCAGCAGCCAACAGGGCCAGGAGACCCAGTACTTC
TRBJ1-1 TRBV27 NA NA CASSLRWVDTEAFF TGTGCCAGCTCCCTCAGGTGGGTAGACACTGAAGCTTTCTTT
TRBJ1-2 TRBV5-1 TRBD1 NA CASSLGTGYGYTF TGCGCCAGCAGCTTGGGGACAGGGTATGGCTACACCTTC
TRBJ1-5 TRBV6-2/TRBV6-3 NA NA CASSATGLGQPQHF TGTGCCAGCAGCGCTACAGGTTTGGGGCAGCCCCAGCATTTT
TRBJ1-1 TRBV5-1 NA NA CASSLGRANTEAFF TGCGCCAGCAGCTTGGGCAGGGCGAACACTGAAGCTTTCTTT
TRBJ2-1 TRBV5-4 TRBD2 NA CASSLESLAGPRGEQFF TGTGCCAGCAGCTTGGAGTCTCTAGCGGGGCCACGGGGTGAGCAGTTCTTC
TRBJ1-6 TRBV18 NA NA CASSPLQGLSSYNSPLHF TGTGCCAGCTCGCCCTTACAGGGATTGAGCTCCTATAATTCACCCCTCCACTTT
TRBJ2-1 TRBV7-8 NA NA CASSSRWRGPDNEQFF TGTGCCAGCAGCTCAAGGTGGCGGGGGCCAGACAATGAGCAGTTCTTC
TRBJ2-1 TRBV30 TRBD2 once CAWTASGWGNEQFF TGTGCCTGGACTGCTAGCGGGTGGGGCAATGAGCAGTTCTTC
TRBJ2-1 TRBV3-1/TRBV3-2 TRBD1 NA CASSLQGIDEQFF TGTGCCAGCAGCCTACAGGGGATCGATGAGCAGTTCTTC
TRBJ1-2 TRBV25-1 TRBD1 NA CASSEYRGVSGYTF TGTGCCAGCAGTGAATACAGGGGGGTCTCTGGCTACACCTTC
TRBJ2-7 TRBV11-2 TRBD1 few CASSLDRSGAGGYEQYF TGTGCCAGCAGCTTAGATCGATCTGGGGCAGGGGGCTACGAGCAGTACTTC
TRBJ2-3 TRBV7-3 TRBD1 once CASSLNRGSRTQYF TGTGCCAGCAGTTTGAACAGGGGTAGCCGTACGCAGTATTTT
TRBJ1-2 TRBV30 NA few CAWGPAWGEGGYTF TGTGCCTGGGGCCCCGCCTGGGGGGAGGGCGGCTACACCTTC
TRBJ1-1 TRBV7-9 NA NA CASSLALGGGDTEAFF TGTGCCAGCAGCTTAGCGCTCGGGGGAGGAGACACTGAAGCTTTCTTT
TRBJ2-5 TRBV10-2 NA NA CASSEGTMSRETQYF TGCGCCAGCAGTGAGGGGACAATGTCGCGCGAGACCCAGTACTTC
TRBJ2-5 TRBV28 TRBD1 NA CASSFFDRAQGTQYF TGTGCCAGCAGTTTCTTCGACAGGGCCCAAGGGACCCAGTACTTC
TRBJ2-3 TRBV5-4 NA NA CASSRENTDTQYF TGTGCCAGCAGCCGAGAAAACACAGATACGCAGTATTTT
TRBJ2-7 TRBV20-1 NA NA CSAAGDYEQYF TGCAGTGCTGCAGGGGACTACGAGCAGTACTTC
TRBJ2-5 TRBV9 TRBD2 NA CASSLLAGPQETQYF TGTGCCAGCAGCCTACTAGCGGGGCCCCAAGAGACCCAGTACTTC
TRBJ1-1 TRBV6-6 TRBD1 NA CASSRTGTGGLITEAFF TGTGCCAGCAGCCGAACCGGGACAGGGGGCTTAATCACTGAAGCTTTCTTT
TRBJ1-2 TRBV7-9 NA NA CASSFESSYGYTF TGTGCCAGCAGCTTCGAGTCTAGCTATGGCTACACCTTC
TRBJ1-5 TRBV3-1/TRBV3-2 TRBD1 NA CASSSGTGNQPQHF TGTGCCAGCAGCTCCGGGACAGGCAATCAGCCCCAGCATTTT
TRBJ2-7 TRBV7-2 NA NA CASSSHPSGEQYF TGTGCCAGCAGCTCCCACCCCTCGGGCGAGCAGTACTTC
TRBJ1-1 TRBV5-5 NA NA CASSLGRLLNTEAFF TGTGCCAGCAGCTTGGGCAGGCTACTGAACACTGAAGCTTTCTTT
TRBJ2-4 TRBV18 NA NA CASSLTGSLAKNIQYF TGTGCCAGCTCTCTCACGGGATCGCTAGCCAAAAACATTCAGTACTTC
TRBJ2-7 TRBV27 TRBD1 NA CASSTWDSSYEQYF TGTGCCAGCAGTACCTGGGACAGCTCCTACGAGCAGTACTTC
TRBJ1-3 TRBV5-1 NA NA CASSLEGDTIYF TGCGCCAGCAGCTTGGAGGGAGACACCATATATTTT
TRBJ2-3 TRBV2 TRBD2 NA CASRTLGLAGLTDTQYF TGTGCCAGCAGGACATTGGGACTAGCGGGACTCACAGATACGCAGTATTTT
TRBJ1-2 TRBV15 TRBD1 NA CATSRDSSGGYGYTF TGTGCCACCAGCAGAGATTCGTCAGGGGGTTATGGCTACACCTTC
TRBJ2-2 TRBV4-2 NA few CASSQAGRGTGELFF TGTGCCAGCAGCCAAGCTGGGCGGGGCACCGGGGAGCTGTTTTTT
TRBJ1-4 TRBV10-3 NA NA CAISGYGSREKLFF TGTGCCATCAGTGGGTACGGGTCTCGGGAAAAACTGTTTTTT
TRBJ2-3 TRBV18 TRBD2 NA CASSPGLAGADTQYF TGTGCCAGCTCACCCGGACTAGCGGGGGCTGATACGCAGTATTTT
TRBJ2-7 TRBV11-3 TRBD1 NA CASSLGTGMEEQYF TGTGCCAGCAGCTTAGGGACAGGGATGGAAGAGCAGTACTTC
TRBJ2-7 TRBV27 TRBD2 NA CASSLTARGGYYEQYF TGTGCCAGCAGTTTGACAGCTCGGGGGGGTTATTACGAGCAGTACTTC
TRBJ2-7 TRBV7-2 NA NA CASSLALGLAYEQYF TGTGCCAGCAGCTTAGCGTTGGGGCTTGCCTACGAGCAGTACTTC
TRBJ1-2 TRBV7-9 TRBD1 NA CASSSRGGQGLYGYTF TGTGCCAGCAGCTCCAGGGGGGGACAGGGGCTTTATGGCTACACCTTC
TRBJ1-1 TRBV5-1 TRBD1 NA CASSFGQGRTEAFF TGCGCCAGCAGCTTTGGACAGGGGAGAACTGAAGCTTTCTTT
TRBJ2-3 TRBV7-9 NA NA CASSLGPPRTDTQYF TGTGCCAGCAGCTTAGGTCCGCCGCGGACAGATACGCAGTATTTT